The 18 T cell receptor beta chains below all came from one sample that was sequenced in a study of T-cell reconstitution after alpha-beta-depleted transplantation in children. Using unique molecular identifiers, the investigators prepared the TCRbeta library. Each CDR3 protein is one row after TCRdb ran MiXCR on the PCR reads. The table shows hundreds of thousands of distinct CDR3 sequences, with 16% occurring only once. Sample: PBMCs from the stem cell graft donor, taken from the stem cell graft. The receptor set was obtained from a human donor who donated a stem cell graft to a child with acute myeloid leukemia.

Notes on this clonotype: At one end the junction does not follow the germline gene, possibly because of a read error. The chain joins TRBV20-1 to TRBJ1-1; D not certain. The germline V gene encodes CDR1 DFQATT and CDR2 SNEGSKA (reference sequence). CDR3 length: 12 residues. The CDR3 region is CSARSPSSLPLF. The CDR3 nucleotides are TGCAGTGCTAGATCCCCCTCGAGTCTACCACTCTTT.

This clonotype appeared many times. This chain connects TRBV5-5 to TRBJ1-3, with a weak D call TRBD1 (5 bases). Trimming took off 2 bases at V and 3 bases at J, with 12 bases between the two ends. The CDR3 is made up of 15 amino acids. Germline assignment: CDR1 SGHKS and CDR2 YYEKEE (reference sequence). CDR3 sequence: CASSFSGDGGNTIYF. CDR3 DNA sequence: TGTGCCAGCAGCTTCTCCGGGGACGGTGGAAACACCATATATTTT. Together with reference TRBV5-5 and TRBJ1-3, the CDR3 gives the full variable domain: DAGVTQSPTHLIKTRGQQVTLRCSPISGHKSVSWYQQVLGQGPQFIFQYYEKEERGRGNFPDRFSARQFPNYSSELNVNALLLGDSALYLCASSFSGDGGNTIYFGEGSWLTVV.

This clonotype has just a few counts. The genes are TRBV7-2 and TRBJ1-3; 7 bases align to TRBD1. This CDR3 has 16 residues. CDR1 SGHTA and CDR2 FQGNSA come from the germline V gene. The V segment lost 3 bases and the J segment 0 bases; nucleotides outside the gene matches: 5. The chain's CDR3 is CASSFGQVHSGNTIYF. As DNA, the CDR3 is TGTGCCAGCAGCTTCGGACAGGTCCACTCTGGAAACACCATATATTTT. Looking up the rest from reference TRBV7-2 and TRBJ1-3 gives the full variable domain: GAGVSQSPSNKVTEKGKDVELRCDPISGHTALYWYRQSLGQGLEFLIYFQGNSAPDKSGLPSDRFSAERTGGSVSTLTIQRTQQEDSAVYLCASSFGQVHSGNTIYFGEGSWLTVV.

Only a few counts were recorded for this clonotype. V gene TRBV5-1 combines with J gene TRBJ1-5; no definite D call. This CDR3 has 15 residues. The V end was cut by 0 bases, the J end by 1 base, with 8 bases between. The germline V gene encodes CDR1 SGHRS and CDR2 YFSETQ. The CDR3 is CASSLDTDSNQPQHF. The CDR3 nucleotides read TGCGCCAGCAGCTTGGATACTGACAGCAATCAGCCCCAGCATTTT.

V gene TRBV7-3 combines with J gene TRBJ1-2; D gene uncertain. Trimming removed 5 bases at V and 3 bases at J, with 16 bases between. Germline loops: CDR1 SGHTA, CDR2 FQGTGA. The CDR3 covers 15 residues. The CDR3 sequence: CASSPEPHIDYGYTF. In nucleotides, the CDR3 is TGTGCCAGCAGCCCGGAACCCCATATCGACTATGGCTACACCTTC.

This clonotype was seen more than once but under ten times. This chain uses TRBV15 with TRBJ2-3; a weak D match, TRBD1 (6 bases). Germline CDR1 and CDR2: LNHNV and YYDKDF (reference sequence). This CDR3 is 15 amino acids long. The V end lost 0 bases, the J end lost 6 bases, and 13 bases lay between the germline ends. CDR3 in amino acids: CATSRDGQQPDTQYF. The CDR3 coding sequence is TGTGCCACCAGCAGAGATGGACAGCAACCGGATACGCAGTATTTT.

This clonotype came up many times. This CDR3 reads CSVVSGGAHNEQFF. In DNA form, the CDR3 reads TGCAGCGTTGTGTCGGGGGGGGCCCACAATGAGCAGTTCTTC. This chain connects TRBV29-1 to TRBJ2-1; 8 bases fit TRBD2. There are 14 residues in the CDR3. Germline values: CDR1 SQVTM, CDR2 ANQGSEA. The V gene end was trimmed by 4 bases and the J gene end by 5 bases; junction bases not matched to a gene: 7.

At least ten counts were recorded for this clonotype. This chain uses TRBV29-1 with TRBJ2-7, with D possibly being TRBD2 (5 bases). Germline CDR1 SQVTM, CDR2 ANQGSEA. The length of the CDR3 is 11 residues. V was trimmed by 3 bases and J by 5 bases, leaving 8 bases between them. CDR3 residues: CSVDPGNEQYF. In DNA, the CDR3 is TGCAGCGTTGACCCCGGGAACGAGCAGTACTTC.

This clonotype was observed a handful of times. For the CDR3, the DNA is TGCAGTGCTGTCCGGGACAGGGTGAACACTGAAGCTTTCTTT. It codes for CSAVRDRVNTEAFF. The chain joins TRBV20-1 to TRBJ1-1; 9 bases fit TRBD1. V lost 5 bases to trimming and J lost 0 bases; unmatched junction nucleotides: 4. Germline CDR1 reads DFQATT; CDR2 reads SNEGSKA (reference sequence). This CDR3 has 14 residues.

This clonotype has only a few counts. This rearrangement joins TRBV5-1 to TRBJ2-1, with D perhaps matching TRBD2 (5 bases). V lost 1 base and J lost 7, with 9 bases in between. Germline CDR1 and CDR2: SGHRS and YFSETQ. There are 13 residues in the CDR3. CDR3 loop: CASSLRERNEQFF. In DNA form, the CDR3 reads TGCGCCAGCAGCTTGCGGGAAAGGAATGAGCAGTTCTTC.

In this sample, this clonotype turned up many times. J is TRBJ1-1 and V is TRBV6-5; the D is unclear. The V and J ends lost 8 bases and 3 bases respectively, with 4 bases between them. The CDR3 runs 10 residues. Germline V lookup: CDR1 MNHEY, CDR2 SVGAGI. Here the CDR3 DNA reads TGTGCCAGCGGGGACACTGAAGCTTTCTTT. It encodes CASGDTEAFF.

This clonotype was seen at least ten times. V gene TRBV9 combines with J gene TRBJ2-1, with no clear D. The CDR3 is 11 amino acids. V was pared by 4 bases and J by 12 bases, with 11 bases between. Germline V gene sequence: CDR1 SGDLS, CDR2 YYNGEE. CDR3 sequence reads: CASSMGLVQFF. The CDR3 bases are TGTGCCAGCAGCATGGGCCTGGTGCAGTTCTTC.

This clonotype appeared a few times. CDR3: CSAGGTSSYEQYF. The CDR3 bases are TGCAGTGCAGGCGGGACTAGCTCCTACGAGCAGTACTTC. J is TRBJ2-7 and V is TRBV20-1; 8 nucleotides agree with TRBD2. From germline, CDR1 is DFQATT and CDR2 SNEGSKA (reference sequence). With 6 bases clipped from V and 0 bases from J, the junction kept 4 bases outside the gene matches. CDR3 length equals 13 residues.

V gene TRBV20-1 combines with J gene TRBJ2-3, with TRBD1 identical over 8 bases. Germline-derived CDR1 and CDR2 are DFQATT and SNEGSKA (reference sequence). This CDR3 region has 11 residues. The CDR3 DNA reads TGCAGAGGACAGGGTGGTGATACGCAGTATTTT. It codes for CRGQGGDTQYF.

The rearrangement joins TRBV27 to TRBJ2-1; tentative D call: TRBD1 (6 bases). The CDR3 runs to 16 residues. Trimming removed 2 bases at V and 3 bases at J, with 14 bases between. Germline CDR1 and CDR2: MNHEY and SMNVEV (reference sequence). CDR3 region: CASSLVLPGDYNEQFF. In DNA, the CDR3 is TGTGCCAGCAGTTTAGTCTTACCAGGGGACTACAATGAGCAGTTCTTC.

Comments on this clonotype: The junction differs from germline at one of its ends, possibly a read error. The rearrangement links TRBV10-3 to TRBJ2-2; D is possibly TRBD2 (5 bases). CDR3 length: 14 amino acids. Germline V gives CDR1 ENHRY, CDR2 SYGVKD. The CDR3 DNA reads TGTGCCATGGGCCCCGGGGTTAACACCGGGGAACTGTTTTTT. This gives the protein CAMGPGVNTGELFF.

V and J are TRBV10-3 and TRBJ1-5, with 9 bases fitting TRBD1. The CDR3 extends over 15 amino acids. The junction had 5 bases not matched to a gene; V was cut back by 0 bases and J by 8 bases. CDR1 and CDR2 (germline): ENHRY, SYGVKD. CDR3 loop: CAISESTGGREPQHF. CDR3 nucleotides: TGTGCCATCAGTGAGTCGACAGGGGGTAGGGAGCCCCAGCATTTT.

The chain couples TRBV12-3 or TRBV12-4 to TRBJ2-5; D perhaps matches TRBD2 (5 bases). V lost 2 bases and J lost 7, with 11 bases in between. This CDR3 comprises 13 residues. In DNA form, the CDR3 reads TGTGCCAGCAGTTTAATGCTAGCAAGGACCCAGTACTTC. Its protein product is CASSLMLARTQYF.